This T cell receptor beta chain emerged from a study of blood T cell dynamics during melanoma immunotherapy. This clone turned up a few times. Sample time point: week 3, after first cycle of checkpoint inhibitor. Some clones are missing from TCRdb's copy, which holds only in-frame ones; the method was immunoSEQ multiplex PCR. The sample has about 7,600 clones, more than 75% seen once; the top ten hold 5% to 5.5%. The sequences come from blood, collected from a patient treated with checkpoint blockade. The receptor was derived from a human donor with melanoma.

DNA of the CDR3: TGCGCCAGCAGCGCCCGTTTTACAGGGGGCGCGATTAATTCACCCCTCCACTTT. Translation: CASSARFTGGAINSPLHF. The chain employs TRBV5-1 and TRBJ1-6; the match to TRBD1 covers 9 bases. Germline V CDR1 and CDR2: SGHRS, YFSETQ. The CDR3 covers 18 residues. The V and J ends lost 4 bases and 6 bases, in that order; junction bases with no gene match: 14.